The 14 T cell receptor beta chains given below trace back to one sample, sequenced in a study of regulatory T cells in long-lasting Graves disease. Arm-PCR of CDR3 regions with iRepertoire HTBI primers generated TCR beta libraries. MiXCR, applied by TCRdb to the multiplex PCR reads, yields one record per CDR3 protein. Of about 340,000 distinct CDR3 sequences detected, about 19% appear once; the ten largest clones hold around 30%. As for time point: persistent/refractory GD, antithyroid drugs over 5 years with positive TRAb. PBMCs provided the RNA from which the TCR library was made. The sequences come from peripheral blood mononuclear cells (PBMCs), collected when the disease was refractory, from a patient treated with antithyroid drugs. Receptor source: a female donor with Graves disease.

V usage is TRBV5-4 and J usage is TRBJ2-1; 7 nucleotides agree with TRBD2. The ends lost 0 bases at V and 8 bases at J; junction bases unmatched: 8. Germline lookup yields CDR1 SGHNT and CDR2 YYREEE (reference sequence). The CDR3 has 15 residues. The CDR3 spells CASSLGGLRNHEQFF. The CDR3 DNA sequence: TGTGCCAGCAGCTTGGGGGGACTAAGGAACCATGAGCAGTTCTTC.

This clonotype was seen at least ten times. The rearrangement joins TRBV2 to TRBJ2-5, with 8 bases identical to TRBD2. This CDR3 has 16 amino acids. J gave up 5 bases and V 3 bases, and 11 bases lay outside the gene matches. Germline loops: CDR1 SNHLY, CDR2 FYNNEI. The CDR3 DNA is TGTGCCAGCAGTGATCTGGCGGGAGGAGGGATGGAGACCCAGTACTTC. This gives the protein CASSDLAGGGMETQYF.

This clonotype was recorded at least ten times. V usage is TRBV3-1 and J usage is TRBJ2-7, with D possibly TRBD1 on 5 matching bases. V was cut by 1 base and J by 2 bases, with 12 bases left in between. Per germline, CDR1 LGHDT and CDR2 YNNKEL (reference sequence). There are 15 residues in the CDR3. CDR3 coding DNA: TGTGCCAGCAGCCAAGCCTCTGGGGCCACCTACGAGCAGTACTTC. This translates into CASSQASGATYEQYF.

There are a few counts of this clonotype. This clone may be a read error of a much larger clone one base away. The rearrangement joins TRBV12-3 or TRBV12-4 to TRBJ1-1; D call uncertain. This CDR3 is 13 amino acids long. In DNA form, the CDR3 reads TGTACCAGCAGTCCCGGGGAGGCCACTGAAGCTTTCTTT. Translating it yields CTSSPGEATEAFF.

In DNA form, the CDR3 reads TGTGCCAGCAGCCAAATGCAGGACACCGGGGAGCTGTTTTTT. This encodes CASSQMQDTGELFF. The chain links TRBV3-1 to TRBJ2-2; D is unresolved. Deletions cut 2 bases from V and 3 bases from J, with 7 bases between. The CDR3 sequence is 14 residues long. From germline, CDR1 is LGHDT and CDR2 YNNKEL (reference sequence).

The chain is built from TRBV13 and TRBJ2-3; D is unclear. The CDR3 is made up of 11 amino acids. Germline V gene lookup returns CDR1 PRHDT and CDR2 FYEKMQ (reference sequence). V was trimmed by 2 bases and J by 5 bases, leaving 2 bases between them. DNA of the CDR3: TGTGCCAGCAGCTTATTAGATACGCAGTATTTT. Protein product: CASSLLDTQYF.

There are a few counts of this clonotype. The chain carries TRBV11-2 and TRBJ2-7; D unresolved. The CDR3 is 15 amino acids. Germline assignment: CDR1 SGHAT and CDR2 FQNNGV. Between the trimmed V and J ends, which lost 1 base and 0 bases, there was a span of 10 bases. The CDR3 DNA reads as TGTGCCAGCAGCTTAGGAGAAGTTTACTCCTACGAGCAGTACTTC. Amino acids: CASSLGEVYSYEQYF.

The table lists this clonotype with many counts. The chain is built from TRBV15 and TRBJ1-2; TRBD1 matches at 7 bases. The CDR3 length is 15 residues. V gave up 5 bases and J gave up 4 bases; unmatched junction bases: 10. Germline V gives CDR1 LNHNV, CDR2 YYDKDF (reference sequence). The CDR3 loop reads CATSVNRGRGYGYTF. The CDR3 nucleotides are TGTGCCACCAGCGTGAATAGGGGGCGCGGCTATGGCTACACCTTC.

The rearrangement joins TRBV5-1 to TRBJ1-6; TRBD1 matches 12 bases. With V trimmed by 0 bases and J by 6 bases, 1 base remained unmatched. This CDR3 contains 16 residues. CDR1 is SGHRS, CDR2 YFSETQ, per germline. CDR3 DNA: TGCGCCAGCAGCTTGGCGGGACAGGGGGCTAATTCACCCCTCCACTTT. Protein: CASSLAGQGANSPLHF. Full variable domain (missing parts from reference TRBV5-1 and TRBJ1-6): KAGVTQTPRYLIKTRGQQVTLSCSPISGHRSVSWYQQTPGQGLQFLFEYFSETQRNKGNFPGRFSGRQFSNSRSEMNVSTLELGDSALYLCASSLAGQGANSPLHFGNGTRLTVT.

The CDR3 DNA reads TGTGCCAGCAGTTTCAGAGCCGGGACTTCGGGAAACACCATATATTTT. It translates to CASSFRAGTSGNTIYF. V usage is TRBV12-3 or TRBV12-4 and J usage is TRBJ1-3; weak D call: TRBD1 (5 bases). Between the trimmed V and J ends, which lost 3 bases and 4 bases, there was a span of 16 bases. This CDR3 region has 16 residues.

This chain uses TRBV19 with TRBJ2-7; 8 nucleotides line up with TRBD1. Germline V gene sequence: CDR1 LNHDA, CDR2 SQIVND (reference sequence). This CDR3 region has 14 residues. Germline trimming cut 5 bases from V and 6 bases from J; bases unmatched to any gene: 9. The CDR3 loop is CASSPGTGQVEQYF. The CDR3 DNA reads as TGTGCCAGTAGTCCCGGGACAGGTCAAGTCGAGCAGTACTTC.

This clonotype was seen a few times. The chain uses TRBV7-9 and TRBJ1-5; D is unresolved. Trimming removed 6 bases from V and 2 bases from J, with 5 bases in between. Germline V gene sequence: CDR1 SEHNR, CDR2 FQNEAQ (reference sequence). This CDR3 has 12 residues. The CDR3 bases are TGTGCCAGCAGTTGGGGCAATCAGCCCCAGCATTTT. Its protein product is CASSWGNQPQHF.

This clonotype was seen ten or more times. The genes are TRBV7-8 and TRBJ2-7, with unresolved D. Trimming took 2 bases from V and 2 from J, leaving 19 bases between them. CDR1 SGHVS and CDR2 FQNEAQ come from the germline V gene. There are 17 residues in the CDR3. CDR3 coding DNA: TGTGCCAGCAGCTTAACGACCAGTTCATTCGGCCCCTACGAGCAGTACTTC. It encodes CASSLTTSSFGPYEQYF.

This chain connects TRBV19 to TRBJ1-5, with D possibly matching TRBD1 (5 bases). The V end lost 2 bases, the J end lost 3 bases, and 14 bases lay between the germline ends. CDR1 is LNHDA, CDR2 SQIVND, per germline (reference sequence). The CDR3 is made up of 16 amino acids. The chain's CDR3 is CASSISVGVPNQPQHF. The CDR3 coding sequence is TGTGCCAGTAGTATAAGTGTGGGGGTCCCCAATCAGCCCCAGCATTTT. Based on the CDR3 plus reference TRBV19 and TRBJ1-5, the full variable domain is DGGITQSPKYLFRKEGQNVTLSCEQNLNHDAMYWYRQDPGQGLRLIYYSQIVNDFQKGDIAEGYSVSREKKESFPLTVTSAQKNPTAFYLCASSISVGVPNQPQHFGDGTRLSIL.